What follows is one T cell receptor (beta chain) and its context. These data come from a study of blood T cell repertoires in COVID-19. Study context: Some COVID-19 samples were acute and others convalescent; all came from the United States, Italy and Spain. In each case, the material was cDNA or gDNA derived from T cells, B-cell-depleted T cells, or PBMCs.

The CDR3 length is 17 residues. CDR1 KGHDR and CDR2 SFDVKD come from the germline V gene. V gave up 4 bases and J gave up 7 bases; unmatched junction bases: 14. In the authors' methods: Amplifying reference gene primers gave estimates of nucleated cell counts. Repertoires were generated with immunoSEQ multiplex PCR, while TCRdb's copy carries only in-frame clones and drops some. V and J calls and clone size are those listed in that table; D and trimming were worked out from the DNA. The sample contains tens of thousands of clones, approximately 90% of which appear only once. The chain carries TRBV24-1 and TRBJ1-2, with 10 bases identical to TRBD1. The sequence derives from a man in his forties or fifties with acute or convalescent COVID-19. The sequenced sample was peripheral blood. CDR3 loop: CATSDPAGTGARAGYTF. The DNA of the CDR3 is TGTGCCACCAGTGACCCCGCCGGGACAGGGGCTCGGGCTGGCTACACCTTC.